Here is one T cell receptor (beta chain) with its context. This specimen comes from a study of blood T cell repertoires in COVID-19. About the study: The study drew acute and convalescent COVID-19 samples from the United States, Italy and Spain. PBMCs, B-cell-depleted T cells, or T cells provided the cDNA or gDNA that made up the material.

Trimming cost V 1 base and J 3 bases; bases outside gene matches: 14. The CDR3 has 18 amino acids. Looked up from germline, CDR1 is MNHEY and CDR2 is SMNVEV (reference sequence). The data were produced by immunoSEQ multiplex PCR, yet TCRdb's version contains in-frame clones alone and is incomplete. The sample holds about 360,000 clones, roughly 86% seen once. The rearrangement uses TRBV27 and TRBJ1-2, with 7 bases matching TRBD1. Sequences were obtained from peripheral blood. The receptor was derived from a human donor in a cohort sampled during active COVID-19. In DNA form, the CDR3 reads TGTGCCAGCAGTTTATTTCCCGGGACAGCAAGATATTACTATGGCTACACCTTC. The encoded protein is CASSLFPGTARYYYGYTF.